The 6 T cell receptor beta chains below come from one sample, sequenced in a study of OX40 agonist ivuxolimab in advanced cancers. Using immunoSEQ multiplex PCR, the repertoire was profiled, and TCRdb retains in-frame clones only, with some absent. The sample includes some 55,000 clones, approximately 90% seen only once; the top ten take roughly 12%. The material sequenced was CD4+ or CD8+ T cells sorted from blood, taken in a trial of the OX40 agonist ivuxolimab. Receptors originate from an adult with an advanced solid tumor such as melanoma, head and neck, liver or kidney cancer.

This rearrangement joins TRBV5-6 to TRBJ2-4; a weak D match, TRBD2 (6 bases). Germline V gene data show CDR1 as SGHDT and CDR2 as YYEEEE. The V gene lost 4 bases and the J gene lost 0 bases, with 14 bases spanning the gap. The CDR3 is made up of 16 amino acids. This chain's CDR3 is CASSPSGGLAKNIQYF. CDR3 nucleotide sequence: TGTGCCAGCAGCCCCAGCGGAGGGTTAGCCAAAAACATTCAGTACTTC.

This rearrangement joins TRBV7-2 to TRBJ2-7; D is unclear. The V gene's germline CDR1 is SGHTA and CDR2 FQGNSA. There are 13 residues in the CDR3. Trimming took off 0 bases at V and 2 bases at J, with 5 bases between the two ends. The chain's CDR3 is CASSLAVTYEQYF. DNA for the CDR3: TGTGCCAGCAGCTTAGCGGTTACCTACGAGCAGTACTTC.

V gene TRBV29-1 combines with J gene TRBJ1-3; 7 nucleotides align to TRBD1. The CDR3 covers 14 residues. After removal of 6 bases from V and 2 bases from J, the junction contained 7 bases not matched to a gene. Per the germline V gene, CDR1 is SQVTM and CDR2 is ANQGSEA. This chain's CDR3 is CSVTGQTAGNTIYF. In DNA form, the CDR3 reads TGCAGCGTCACGGGACAGACGGCTGGAAACACCATATATTTT.

The chain combines TRBV5-6 with TRBJ2-7; D might be TRBD1 (7 bases). This CDR3 region has 15 residues. The V gene's germline CDR1 is SGHDT and CDR2 YYEEEE. V lost 2 bases to trimming and J lost 1 base, with 13 bases between them. The CDR3 region is CASSFRRGLSYEQYF. CDR3 DNA: TGTGCCAGCAGCTTCAGGAGGGGGCTTTCCTACGAGCAGTACTTC.

The rearrangement uses TRBV7-2 and TRBJ1-6, with a weak D call TRBD1 (5 bases). V was pared by 4 bases and J by 7 bases, with 8 bases between. Germline lookup yields CDR1 SGHTA and CDR2 FQGNSA. This CDR3 has 13 amino acids. In DNA, the CDR3 is TGTGCCAGCAGCTGGGACTTCAATTCACCCCTCCACTTT. It translates to CASSWDFNSPLHF.

This chain uses TRBV5-6 with TRBJ1-3; no firm D call. Germline CDR1 SGHDT, CDR2 YYEEEE. V was clipped by 5 bases and J by 0 bases, with 9 bases between them. The CDR3 sequence is 14 residues long. CDR3 in amino acids: CASRLKSSGNTIYF. Written as DNA, the CDR3 is TGTGCCAGCAGACTGAAAAGCTCTGGAAACACCATATATTTT.